Presented here are 5 T cell receptor beta chains from one specimen sequenced in a study of blood T cell repertoires in COVID-19. This table comes from immunoSEQ multiplex PCR, and its TCRdb copy is limited to in-frame clones, with some not included. Of about 270,000 clones in the sample, approximately 86% were seen once. Sequences were obtained from peripheral blood. The receptors derive from a woman aged 18-29 years with acute or convalescent COVID-19.

The rearrangement uses TRBV7-2 and TRBJ2-1, with 10 bases matching TRBD2. Germline loops: CDR1 SGHTA, CDR2 FQGNSA. V shed 3 bases and J 6 bases; nucleotides not matched to a gene: 8. The CDR3 has 16 amino acids. CDR3 sequence: CASSFPRSGRANEQFF. The CDR3 DNA sequence: TGTGCCAGCAGCTTCCCCCGGAGCGGGAGGGCCAATGAGCAGTTCTTC. The full variable domain, with the rest looked up from reference TRBV7-2 and TRBJ2-1, is GAGVSQSPSNKVTEKGKDVELRCDPISGHTALYWYRQSLGQGLEFLIYFQGNSAPDKSGLPSDRFSAERTGGSVSTLTIQRTQQEDSAVYLCASSFPRSGRANEQFFGPGTRLTVL.

This chain connects TRBV7-2 to TRBJ2-2; 8 nucleotides agree with TRBD2. Germline CDR1 is SGHTA and CDR2 is FQGNSA. Trimming at V came to 0 bases and at J to 7 bases, leaving 7 bases not matched to a gene. There are 16 residues in the CDR3. The CDR3 protein is CASSLARAGVVGELFF. CDR3 coding DNA: TGTGCCAGCAGCTTAGCGAGAGCGGGAGTAGTCGGGGAGCTGTTTTTT. The variable domain in full, completed from reference TRBV7-2 and TRBJ2-2, reads GAGVSQSPSNKVTEKGKDVELRCDPISGHTALYWYRQSLGQGLEFLIYFQGNSAPDKSGLPSDRFSAERTGGSVSTLTIQRTQQEDSAVYLCASSLARAGVVGELFFGEGSRLTVL.

The chain carries TRBV5-8 and TRBJ1-5, with TRBD1 identical over 9 bases. The trim removed 4 bases at V and 0 bases at J, leaving 11 bases unmatched. The CDR3 covers 18 residues. In germline, CDR1 is SGHTS, CDR2 YDEGEE. This CDR3 is CASSPDRGFGYSNQPQHF. The DNA of the CDR3 is TGTGCCAGCAGCCCGGACAGGGGATTCGGGTATAGCAATCAGCCCCAGCATTTT.

This clone was picked up one time. The chain links TRBV28 to TRBJ1-1; D is ambiguous. The CDR3 totals 12 residues. Germline lookup yields CDR1 MDHEN and CDR2 SYDVKM. Trimming took off 10 bases at V and 1 base at J, with 10 bases between the two ends. This CDR3 reads CATGRWNTEAFF. The CDR3 nucleotides read TGTGCCACCGGGAGATGGAACACTGAAGCTTTCTTT.

V gene TRBV3-1 (or the pseudogene TRBV3-2) combines with J gene TRBJ2-1; possibly TRBD1 for D (6 bases). Deletions cut 5 bases from V and 3 bases from J, with 11 bases between. The CDR3 has 14 amino acids. In germline, CDR1 is LGHDT, CDR2 YNNKEL (reference sequence). This CDR3 is CASSARDNYNEQFF. Written as DNA, the CDR3 is TGTGCCAGCAGCGCACGGGACAACTACAATGAGCAGTTCTTC.